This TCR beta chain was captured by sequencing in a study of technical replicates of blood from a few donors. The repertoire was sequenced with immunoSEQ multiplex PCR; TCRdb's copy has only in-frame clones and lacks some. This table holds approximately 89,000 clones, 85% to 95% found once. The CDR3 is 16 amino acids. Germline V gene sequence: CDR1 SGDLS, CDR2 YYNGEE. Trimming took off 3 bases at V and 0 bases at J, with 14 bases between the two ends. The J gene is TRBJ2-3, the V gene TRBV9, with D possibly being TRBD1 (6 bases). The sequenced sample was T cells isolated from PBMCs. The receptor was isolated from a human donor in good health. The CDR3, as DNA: TGTGCCAGCAGCGGACCCGGACAGATAAGCACAGATACGCAGTATTTT. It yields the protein CASSGPGQISTDTQYF.